This T cell receptor beta chain derives from a study of EBV T-cell therapy then PD-1 blockade in nasopharyngeal carcinoma. This clone appeared a few times. Its antigen is not identified. Only in-frame clones appear in the TCRdb table, and some are missing; sequencing was by immunoSEQ multiplex PCR. The table has about 17,000 clones, over 80% seen once. Specified treatment: AdE1-LMPpoly-expanded autologous EBV-specific T-cell therapy followed by anti-PD-1 nivolumab. Trimming left V 8 bases short and J 4 bases short, with 9 bases between. The length of the CDR3 is 12 residues. The V gene's germline CDR1 is LGHDT and CDR2 YNNKEL (reference sequence).

The sequencing used CD8+ T cells from blood, collected at day 0 from a patient whose treatment included autologous EBV-specific T cells and nivolumab. This sequence was found in a man aged 35-49 years with nasopharyngeal carcinoma. This chain links TRBV3-1 (or the pseudogene TRBV3-2) with TRBJ1-3, with D perhaps matching TRBD1 (5 bases). The CDR3 bases are TGTGCCAGCGTTGGGGACGGAAACACCATATATTTT. This codes for CASVGDGNTIYF.